Below, 28 T cell receptor beta chains from the same sample are listed, as sequenced in a study of shared clonotypes between healthy human individuals. The method was immunoSEQ multiplex PCR; TCRdb's version includes in-frame clones alone and lacks a portion of them. This sample carries more than 2 million clones, around 95% of them seen once, and the ten largest clones take around 0.13%. Sequenced sample: naive CD4+ T cells sorted from blood. Indicated subset: CD45RA+ positively selected. The receptors were gathered from a man aged 18 to 30 in good health.

The chain recombines TRBV6-6 with TRBJ2-7, with 7 bases lining up with TRBD1. Trimming took 2 bases from V and 2 from J; bases not matched to a gene: 6. The CDR3 extends over 15 amino acids. Germline V gives CDR1 MNHNY, CDR2 SVGAGI (reference sequence). The CDR3, as DNA: TGTGCCAGCAGTTACCCGGGACAGTCGACCTACGAGCAGTACTTC. This gives the protein CASSYPGQSTYEQYF.

The J gene is TRBJ2-1, the V gene TRBV5-1; 8 bases match TRBD1. Trimming at V came to 1 base and at J to 5 bases, leaving 2 bases not matched to a gene. This CDR3 has 14 residues. Germline V gene data show CDR1 as SGHRS and CDR2 as YFSETQ. CDR3 protein: CASSLNRGDNEQFF. CDR3 sequence (DNA): TGCGCCAGCAGCTTGAACAGGGGGGACAATGAGCAGTTCTTC.

The gene calls are TRBV5-1 and TRBJ2-1; the D gene is possibly TRBD1 (6 bases). CDR1 SGHRS and CDR2 YFSETQ come from the germline V gene. V gave up 5 bases and J gave up 0 bases, with 12 bases separating them. The CDR3 extends over 15 amino acids. The CDR3 DNA sequence: TGCGCCAGCAGTACACAGGGCGTCTCCTACAATGAGCAGTTCTTC. Amino acids: CASSTQGVSYNEQFF.

The sample holds a few counts of this clone. This rearrangement joins TRBV5-1 to TRBJ1-6; 7 nucleotides line up with TRBD1. The CDR3 spans 15 residues. J gave up 8 bases and V 1 base, and 6 bases lay outside the gene matches. Looked up from germline, CDR1 is SGHRS and CDR2 is YFSETQ. The CDR3 here is CASSLPQGDHSPLHF. CDR3 bases: TGCGCCAGCAGCTTGCCGCAGGGGGATCATTCACCCCTCCACTTT.

This chain links TRBV4-1 with TRBJ1-4; D is unresolved. Germline CDR1 reads MGHRA; CDR2 reads YSYEKL. Trimming took 1 base from V and 0 from J, leaving 15 bases between them. The CDR3 totals 18 residues. CDR3 residues: CASSQGSKSRATNEKLFF. The CDR3 region has the DNA TGCGCCAGCAGCCAAGGATCGAAGTCAAGAGCAACTAATGAAAAACTGTTTTTT.

The chain has TRBV7-9 and TRBJ2-5, with 9 bases identical to TRBD2. The germline gives CDR1 SEHNR, CDR2 FQNEAQ (reference sequence). The trim removed 5 bases at V and 2 bases at J, leaving 3 bases unmatched. The CDR3 length is 14 residues. The CDR3: CASSPTSGQETQYF. CDR3 bases: TGTGCCAGCAGCCCGACTAGCGGACAAGAGACCCAGTACTTC. Looking up the rest from reference TRBV7-9 and TRBJ2-5 gives the full variable domain: DTGVSQNPRHKITKRGQNVTFRCDPISEHNRLYWYRQTLGQGPEFLTYFQNEAQLEKSRLLSDRFSAERPKGSFSTLEIQRTEQGDSAMYLCASSPTSGQETQYFGPGTRLLVL.

This chain uses TRBV2 with TRBJ1-2, with 7 bases that match TRBD1. V lost 5 bases, J lost 3 bases, and 12 bases stayed unmatched. The CDR3 runs 16 residues. Germline CDR1 and CDR2: SNHLY and FYNNEI. The DNA for the CDR3 is TGTGCCAGCAGTCACCGACAGGGCACCTTGGACTATGGCTACACCTTC. It yields the protein CASSHRQGTLDYGYTF.

CDR3 DNA sequence: TGTGCCACCAGCACAGGGGACAGGGTTTTAGAGAGAGGCAATCAGCCCCAGCATTTT. Translated, it gives CATSTGDRVLERGNQPQHF. The chain uses TRBV15 and TRBJ1-5; TRBD1 aligns across 9 bases. Unmatched junction bases numbered 15, after V lost 4 bases and J lost 2 bases. The CDR3 covers 19 residues. Looked up from germline, CDR1 is LNHNV and CDR2 is YYDKDF (reference sequence). The full variable domain, rest sourced from reference TRBV15 and TRBJ1-5, is DAMVIQNPRYQVTQFGKPVTLSCSQTLNHNVMYWYQQKSSQAPKLLFHYYDKDFNNEADTPDNFQSRRPNTSFCFLDIRSPGLGDTAMYLCATSTGDRVLERGNQPQHFGDGTRLSIL.

The V and J genes are TRBV20-1 and TRBJ2-7; D might be TRBD2 (5 bases). V was trimmed by 8 bases and J by 3 bases, leaving 8 bases between them. The CDR3 contains 10 residues. Germline lookup yields CDR1 DFQATT and CDR2 SNEGSKA (reference sequence). The CDR3 reads CSPGGYEQYF. The CDR3 coding sequence is TGCAGTCCCGGAGGCTACGAGCAGTACTTC.

This rearrangement joins TRBV5-1 to TRBJ2-3; D is unresolved. There are 15 residues in the CDR3. Germline V CDR1 and CDR2: SGHRS, YFSETQ. V lost 4 bases and J lost 0, with 12 bases in between. The CDR3 reads CASSQSSPSTDTQYF. DNA of the CDR3: TGCGCCAGCAGCCAATCGTCGCCTAGCACAGATACGCAGTATTTT.

This clone came up once. The V call is TRBV5-4, the J call TRBJ2-3, with D possibly TRBD2 on 5 matching bases. The CDR3 covers 16 residues. V was shortened by 2 bases and J by 6 bases, with 19 bases between the two germline ends. Germline V CDR1 and CDR2: SGHNT, YYREEE (reference sequence). The CDR3 DNA reads as TGTGCCAGCAGCTTACTGGACTCTTTCGGTAGGGATACGCAGTATTTT. Translation gives CASSLLDSFGRDTQYF.

This chain's CDR3 is CASSERISGAFMNTQYF. In DNA, the CDR3 is TGTGCCAGCAGTGAAAGAATTAGCGGGGCCTTTATGAATACGCAGTATTTT. This chain connects TRBV25-1 to TRBJ2-3, with 8 bases fitting TRBD2. This CDR3 is 17 amino acids long. The V segment lost 2 bases and the J segment 7 bases; nucleotides outside the gene matches: 14. Germline V gene sequence: CDR1 MGHDK, CDR2 SYGVNS.

The chain links TRBV7-9 to TRBJ2-3, with D unclear. The V end was cut by 4 bases, the J end by 3 bases, with 14 bases between. The CDR3 is 15 residues long. CDR1 and CDR2 from the germline V gene are SEHNR and FQNEAQ (reference sequence). As DNA, the CDR3 is TGTGCCAGCAGCTCAGGCACCTTAAGGACAGATACGCAGTATTTT. Translating gives CASSSGTLRTDTQYF.

The chain uses TRBV4-1 and TRBJ1-2; weak D call: TRBD1 (5 bases). The CDR3 runs to 16 residues. Germline assignment: CDR1 MGHRA and CDR2 YSYEKL. The V end was cut by 3 bases, the J end by 8 bases, with 22 bases between. The CDR3 region has the DNA TGCGCCAGCAGCCACGACTCCGGGGCGCTGCGCCTGGGCTACACCTTC. Its protein product is CASSHDSGALRLGYTF.

The chain uses TRBV4-2 and TRBJ2-2, with 8 bases identical to TRBD1. V was clipped by 4 bases and J by 4 bases; unmatched bases: 11. Looked up from germline, CDR1 is LGHNA and CDR2 is YNFKEQ. This CDR3 region has 17 residues. CDR3 sequence: CASSPNLQGVVTGELFF. CDR3 nucleotides: TGTGCCAGCAGCCCAAACTTACAGGGGGTGGTCACCGGGGAGCTGTTTTTT.

The chain couples TRBV5-1 to TRBJ2-3, with 7 bases identical to TRBD2. Germline loops: CDR1 SGHRS, CDR2 YFSETQ. The CDR3 loop spans 16 amino acids. V shed 0 bases and J 1 base; nucleotides not matched to a gene: 5. CDR3 sequence reads: CASSLVGGSGTDTQYF. CDR3 in DNA: TGCGCCAGCAGCTTGGTAGGCGGGAGCGGCACAGATACGCAGTATTTT.

Regarding this clone: The sample carries other DNA sequences with the same CDR3. The chain uses TRBV5-1 and TRBJ1-1, with D unresolved. From germline, CDR1 is SGHRS and CDR2 YFSETQ. There are 14 residues in the CDR3. The V gene lost 3 bases and the J gene lost 2 bases, with 11 bases spanning the gap. CDR3 in amino acids: CASSSALENTEAFF. The CDR3 DNA reads TGCGCCAGCAGCTCGGCCCTGGAAAACACTGAAGCTTTCTTT.

This CDR3 reads CASSGQVAGEQYF. The DNA for the CDR3 is TGTGCCAGTAGTGGGCAGGTAGCGGGAGAGCAGTACTTC. This chain uses TRBV19 with TRBJ2-7, with 8 nucleotides matching TRBD2. Germline CDR1 reads LNHDA; CDR2 reads SQIVND (reference sequence). The length of the CDR3 is 13 residues. V shed 5 bases, J shed 7 bases, and the junction held 7 bases outside the gene matches.

This chain links TRBV29-1 with TRBJ2-7, with D unclear. Trimming stripped 5 bases from V and 2 bases from J, with 10 bases between. CDR1 SQVTM and CDR2 ANQGSEA come from the germline V gene. The CDR3 runs 12 residues. CDR3 protein: CSVRRGAYEQYF. The CDR3 DNA follows: TGCAGCGTTAGAAGAGGCGCCTACGAGCAGTACTTC.

This clone has a single count. Other DNA sequences in the sample encode the same CDR3. The chain joins TRBV7-2 to TRBJ1-5; 7 positions match TRBD1. Trimming took 5 bases from V and 4 from J; bases not matched to a gene: 11. The germline gives CDR1 SGHTA, CDR2 FQGNSA. The CDR3 consists of 16 residues. DNA for the CDR3: TGTGCCAGCAGCCTAGGACCAGGGACAGTTAATCAGCCCCAGCATTTT. Protein product: CASSLGPGTVNQPQHF.

V gene TRBV10-3 combines with J gene TRBJ1-5, with D perhaps TRBD1 (5 bases). Germline CDR1 is ENHRY and CDR2 is SYGVKD. CDR3 length equals 12 residues. The V end lost 4 bases, the J end lost 10 bases, and 11 bases lay between the germline ends. The CDR3 reads CAISAGQGPQHF. As DNA, the CDR3 is TGTGCCATCAGTGCCGGTCAGGGTCCCCAGCATTTT.

This clone has a single count. The chain carries TRBV2 and TRBJ2-1; TRBD2 agrees at 7 bases. This CDR3 is built from 14 residues. With 4 bases clipped from V and 7 bases from J, the junction kept 7 bases outside the gene matches. The germline CDR1 and CDR2 sequences are SNHLY and FYNNEI. In DNA, the CDR3 is TGTGCCAGCAGTGCCGCGGGAGTGGGTAATGAGCAGTTCTTC. Its protein product is CASSAAGVGNEQFF.

J is TRBJ2-7 and V is TRBV21-1; the table's D call, TRBD1, was not checked against the DNA. TRBV21-1 is classified as a pseudogene. CDR3 length equals 16 residues. DNA for the CDR3: TGTGCCAGCAGCCCCCAAGCTGGCAGGTCCTCCTACGAGCAGTACTTC. This translates into CASSPQAGRSSYEQYF.

V and J are TRBV5-1 and TRBJ2-7, with 9 bases that match TRBD2. V lost 4 bases, J lost 5 bases, and 10 bases stayed unmatched. The CDR3 is 15 residues long. Germline CDR1 SGHRS, CDR2 YFSETQ. In DNA, the CDR3 is TGCGCCAGCAGCACGGTAGCGGGAGTGGTCGACGAGCAGTACTTC. It yields the protein CASSTVAGVVDEQYF.

The V call is TRBV4-2, the J call TRBJ1-5; possible D gene TRBD1, 5 bases. V dropped 1 base and J dropped 4 bases, with 8 bases sitting between them. Germline CDR1 reads LGHNA; CDR2 reads YNFKEQ. The CDR3 runs to 14 residues. The CDR3 DNA follows: TGTGCCAGCAGCCAAGGGGGGGAGAATCAGCCCCAGCATTTT. It specifies CASSQGGENQPQHF.

The V gene is TRBV27, the J gene TRBJ2-2; 7 nucleotides match TRBD1. The CDR3 is 15 residues long. Losses at the gene ends were 10 bases for V and 3 bases for J; bases not matched to a gene: 11. Germline assignment: CDR1 MNHEY and CDR2 SMNVEV (reference sequence). The CDR3 protein is CATRTRDRYTGELFF. Here the CDR3 DNA reads TGTGCCACCCGGACCCGGGACAGATACACCGGGGAGCTGTTTTTT.

The chain couples TRBV18 to TRBJ1-2, with 7 bases lining up with TRBD1. CDR3 length: 16 residues. V dropped 7 bases and J dropped 0; count of bases not matched to a gene: 11. The germline CDR1 and CDR2 sequences are KGHSH and LQKENI. Here the CDR3 DNA reads TGTGCCAGCTTCCCCGGGGCACAGGGGACTAACTATGGCTACACCTTC. Encoded protein: CASFPGAQGTNYGYTF.

V and J are TRBV2 and TRBJ2-5; D not resolved. The germline CDR1 and CDR2 sequences are SNHLY and FYNNEI. V lost 5 bases and J lost 4, with 5 bases in between. The CDR3 is made up of 11 amino acids. The CDR3 here is CASSMGETQYF. In DNA form, the CDR3 reads TGTGCCAGCAGTATGGGAGAGACCCAGTACTTC.